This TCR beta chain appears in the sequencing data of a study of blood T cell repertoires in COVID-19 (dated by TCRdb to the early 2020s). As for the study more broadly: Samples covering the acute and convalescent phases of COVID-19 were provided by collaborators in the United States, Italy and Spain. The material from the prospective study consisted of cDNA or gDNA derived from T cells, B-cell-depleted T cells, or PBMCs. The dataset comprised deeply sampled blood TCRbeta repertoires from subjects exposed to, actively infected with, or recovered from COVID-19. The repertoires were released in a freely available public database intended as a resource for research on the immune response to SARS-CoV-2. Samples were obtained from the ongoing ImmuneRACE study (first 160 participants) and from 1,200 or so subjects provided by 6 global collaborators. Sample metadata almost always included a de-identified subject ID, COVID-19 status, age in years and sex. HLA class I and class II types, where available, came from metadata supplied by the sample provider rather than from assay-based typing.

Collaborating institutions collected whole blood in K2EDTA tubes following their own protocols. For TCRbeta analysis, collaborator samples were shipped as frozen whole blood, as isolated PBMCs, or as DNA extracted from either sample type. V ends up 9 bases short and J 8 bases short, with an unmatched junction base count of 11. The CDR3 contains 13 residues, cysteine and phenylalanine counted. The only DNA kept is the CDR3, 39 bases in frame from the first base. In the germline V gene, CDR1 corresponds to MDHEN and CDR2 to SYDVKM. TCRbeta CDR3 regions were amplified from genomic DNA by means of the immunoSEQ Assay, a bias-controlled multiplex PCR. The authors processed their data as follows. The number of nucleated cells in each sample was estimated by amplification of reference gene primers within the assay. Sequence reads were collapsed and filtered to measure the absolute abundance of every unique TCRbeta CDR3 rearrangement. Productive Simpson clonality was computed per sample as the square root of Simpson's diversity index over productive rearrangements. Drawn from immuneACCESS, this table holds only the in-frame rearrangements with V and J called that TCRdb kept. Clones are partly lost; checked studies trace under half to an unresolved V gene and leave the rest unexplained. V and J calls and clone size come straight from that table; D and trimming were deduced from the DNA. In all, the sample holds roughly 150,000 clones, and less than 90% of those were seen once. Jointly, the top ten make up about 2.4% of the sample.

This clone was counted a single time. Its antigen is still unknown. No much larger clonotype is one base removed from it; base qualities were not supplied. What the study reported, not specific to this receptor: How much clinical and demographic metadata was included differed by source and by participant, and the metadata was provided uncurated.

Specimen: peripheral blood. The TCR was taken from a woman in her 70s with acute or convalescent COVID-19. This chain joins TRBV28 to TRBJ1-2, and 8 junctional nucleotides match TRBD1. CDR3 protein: CASTPWTGSGYTF. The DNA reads TGTGCCAGTACCCCGTGGACAGGGAGCGGCTACACCTTC.